What follows are 28 T cell receptor beta chains derived from one specimen sequenced in a study of shared clonotypes between healthy human individuals. CD8 cells classed as naive were CD45RO-negative and positively selected for CCR7, excluding terminally differentiated effector memory CD45RA+ cells. Assay: immunoSEQ multiplex PCR; the TCRdb copy retains only in-frame clones and omits some. The sample includes about 680,000 clones, 90% to 95% of them seen just once. Specimen: naive CD8+ T cells sorted from blood. The source of these receptors is a man under 40 in good health.

This chain joins TRBV28 and TRBJ1-2, with D unresolved. Germline loops: CDR1 MDHEN, CDR2 SYDVKM. Trimming removed 3 bases at V and 4 bases at J, with 9 bases between. This CDR3 is built from 13 residues. Here the CDR3 reads CASSFAETYGYTF. DNA of the CDR3: TGTGCCAGCAGTTTTGCAGAGACCTATGGCTACACCTTC.

This clone showed up just once. Other DNA sequences within the sample encode an identical CDR3. CDR3 sequence: CASSLVGGQETQYF. The CDR3, as DNA: TGTGCCAGCAGCTTAGTGGGGGGGCAAGAGACCCAGTACTTC. The genes are TRBV7-9 and TRBJ2-5; TRBD2 matches 7 bases. This CDR3 contains 14 residues. V shed 1 base, J shed 2 bases, and the junction held 1 base outside the gene matches. Germline V CDR1 and CDR2: SEHNR, FQNEAQ (reference sequence).

Of note for this clone: The sample has other DNA sequences that encode this CDR3 too. V and J are TRBV7-9 and TRBJ2-7, with D perhaps matching TRBD2 (5 bases). Per the germline V gene, CDR1 is SEHNR and CDR2 is FQNEAQ (reference sequence). V was clipped by 2 bases and J by 0 bases, with 5 bases between them. This CDR3 is 13 amino acids long. CDR3 region: CASSLRDSYEQYF. The CDR3 nucleotides read TGTGCCAGCAGCTTACGGGACTCCTACGAGCAGTACTTC.

The chain joins TRBV5-1 to TRBJ2-7, with 7 bases aligning to TRBD1. This CDR3 is 18 amino acids long. Trimming at V came to 6 bases and at J to 5 bases, leaving 23 bases not matched to a gene. Per the germline V gene, CDR1 is SGHRS and CDR2 is YFSETQ. CDR3 sequence (DNA): TGCGCCAGCACGCCTACCCTTCGGACAGGCGCCCCACTAAACGAGCAGTACTTC. Its translation: CASTPTLRTGAPLNEQYF.

The J gene is TRBJ2-1, the V gene TRBV19; TRBD2 is a possible D gene (6 bases). This CDR3 has 15 amino acids. The germline V gene encodes CDR1 LNHDA and CDR2 SQIVND (reference sequence). With 0 bases removed from V and 6 bases from J, the gap between germline ends came to 12 bases. This chain's CDR3 is CASSIDPGAVNEQFF. In DNA form, the CDR3 reads TGTGCCAGTAGTATAGACCCGGGAGCAGTCAATGAGCAGTTCTTC.

The rearrangement joins TRBV19 to TRBJ2-2, with 9 bases matching TRBD1. Trimming took 11 bases from V and 4 from J; bases not matched to a gene: 11. Looked up from germline, CDR1 is LNHDA and CDR2 is SQIVND (reference sequence). There are 15 residues in the CDR3. The chain's CDR3 is CAASGTGSFTGELFF. CDR3 sequence (DNA): TGTGCCGCCTCCGGGACAGGGAGTTTCACCGGGGAGCTGTTTTTT.

The J gene is TRBJ2-1, the V gene TRBV27; 11 nucleotides agree with TRBD2. J lost 7 bases, V lost 3 bases, and 5 bases had no gene match. The CDR3 runs 15 residues. The V gene's germline CDR1 is MNHEY and CDR2 SMNVEV (reference sequence). This chain's CDR3 is CASSFIAGGWNEQFF. DNA for the CDR3: TGTGCCAGCAGTTTCATAGCGGGAGGGTGGAATGAGCAGTTCTTC.

This CDR3 is CASSQEGSPTYEQYF. DNA for the CDR3: TGCGCCAGCAGCCAAGAGGGGTCCCCTACCTACGAGCAGTACTTC. The V and J genes are TRBV4-3 and TRBJ2-7; no definite D call. Deletions cut 0 bases from V and 2 bases from J, with 11 bases between. CDR1 is LGHNA and CDR2 is YSLEER in the germline V gene. CDR3 length equals 15 residues.

V and J are TRBV9 and TRBJ2-1; 7 bases agree with TRBD2. This CDR3 region has 15 residues. The trim removed 2 bases at V and 5 bases at J, leaving 7 bases unmatched. CDR1 and CDR2 (germline): SGDLS, YYNGEE. Here the CDR3 reads CASSVSGRVDNEQFF. The CDR3 DNA reads TGTGCCAGCAGCGTGAGTGGGAGGGTGGACAATGAGCAGTTCTTC.

On this clone itself: Additional DNA sequences in this sample encode the identical CDR3. The V and J genes are TRBV7-9 and TRBJ2-1; D perhaps matches TRBD2 (5 bases). With 4 bases removed from V and 4 bases from J, the gap between germline ends came to 8 bases. This CDR3 is built from 13 residues. Per the germline V gene, CDR1 is SEHNR and CDR2 is FQNEAQ (reference sequence). The CDR3 DNA sequence: TGTGCCAGCAGCTCCGGACTGTACAATGAGCAGTTCTTC. The encoded protein is CASSSGLYNEQFF.

About this clone itself: Just one base apart from a much larger clone, this may be a read error. The sample has other DNA sequences that encode this CDR3 too. The V call is TRBV27, the J call TRBJ2-5; D may be TRBD1 (6 bases). The CDR3 extends over 14 amino acids. Germline V gene data show CDR1 as MNHEY and CDR2 as SMNVEV (reference sequence). V was pared by 1 base and J by 3 bases, with 9 bases between. CDR3 in DNA: TGTGCCAGCAGTTTATTGGGGGCGGAAGAGACCCAGTACTTC. Translating gives CASSLLGAEETQYF.

The chain uses TRBV4-1 and TRBJ2-7; TRBD1 matches 9 bases. The CDR3 loop spans 15 amino acids. J gave up 3 bases and V 5 bases, and 8 bases lay outside the gene matches. CDR1 and CDR2 from the germline V gene are MGHRA and YSYEKL. The DNA of the CDR3 is TGCGCCAGCAGCTACCGGACAGGGGAAATCTACGAGCAGTACTTC. Its protein product is CASSYRTGEIYEQYF.

V is TRBV28 and J is TRBJ2-2, with 8 positions matching TRBD1. CDR3 length: 15 residues. CDR1 is MDHEN and CDR2 is SYDVKM in the germline V gene. V lost 5 bases and J lost 7; bases outside the gene matches: 9. The CDR3 DNA follows: TGTGCCAGCAGTGCCGACAGGGGTTCGGGCGGGGAGCTGTTTTTT. This codes for CASSADRGSGGELFF.

The chain recombines TRBV7-9 with TRBJ2-7; 9 bases agree with TRBD1. The CDR3 length is 15 residues. Germline trimming cut 4 bases from V and 1 base from J; bases unmatched to any gene: 5. The germline V gene encodes CDR1 SEHNR and CDR2 FQNEAQ (reference sequence). DNA for the CDR3: TGTGCCAGCAGCTATACCGGGACAGGGTCCTACGAGCAGTACTTC. Its protein product is CASSYTGTGSYEQYF.

With regard to this clone: Mismatch with germline at one junction end may stem from a read error. The CDR3 DNA reads as TGTGCCAGCAGTGAAATAGCACCCAATGGAAAACTGTTTTTT. Protein product: CASSEIAPNGKLFF. V gene TRBV2 combines with J gene TRBJ1-4; no clear D. The CDR3 has 14 residues. Per germline, CDR1 SNHLY and CDR2 FYNNEI.

The V and J genes are TRBV28 and TRBJ2-5; 8 nucleotides agree with TRBD1. CDR1 is MDHEN, CDR2 SYDVKM, per germline. CDR3 size: 14 residues. Trimming at V came to 5 bases and at J to 4 bases, leaving 6 bases not matched to a gene. This CDR3 reads CASSRDRRGETQYF. DNA for the CDR3: TGTGCCAGCAGTAGGGACAGGCGGGGAGAGACCCAGTACTTC.

The V gene is TRBV4-1, the J gene TRBJ2-7, with a tentative D call TRBD1 (5 bases). From germline, CDR1 is MGHRA and CDR2 YSYEKL. V lost 1 base, J lost 6 bases, and 13 bases lay in between. The length of the CDR3 is 14 residues. Here the CDR3 DNA reads TGCGCCAGCAGCCAAGTTAAGGGGCTTGCCGAGCAGTACTTC. It specifies CASSQVKGLAEQYF.

V gene TRBV27 combines with J gene TRBJ2-7, with 9 positions matching TRBD1. This CDR3 region has 17 residues. Trimming removed 7 bases from V and 3 bases from J; junction bases left unmatched: 16. The germline CDR1 and CDR2 sequences are MNHEY and SMNVEV (reference sequence). In DNA form, the CDR3 reads TGTGCCAGCACCCGAACTACAGGGGGCCTTACCGACTACGAGCAGTACTTC. Its translation: CASTRTTGGLTDYEQYF.

The chain has TRBV2 and TRBJ2-1; tentatively, D is TRBD2 (5 bases). Germline V gene data show CDR1 as SNHLY and CDR2 as FYNNEI. This CDR3 spans 14 amino acids. V was cut by 10 bases and J by 0 bases, with 13 bases left in between. CDR3 region: CATQLANSYNEQFF. The DNA of the CDR3 is TGTGCCACCCAATTAGCGAACTCCTACAATGAGCAGTTCTTC.

As concerns this clone: Other DNA sequences within the sample encode an identical CDR3. V usage is TRBV29-1 and J usage is TRBJ2-3, with 10 bases aligning to TRBD2. The germline V gene has CDR1 SQVTM and CDR2 ANQGSEA. After removal of 3 bases from V and 2 bases from J, the junction contained 5 bases not matched to a gene. The CDR3 contains 15 residues. This CDR3 reads CSVEGTSAYTDTQYF. CDR3 in DNA: TGCAGCGTTGAGGGGACTAGCGCATACACAGATACGCAGTATTTT.

The chain links TRBV19 to TRBJ2-3; D might be TRBD1 (6 bases). The germline CDR1 and CDR2 sequences are LNHDA and SQIVND (reference sequence). V was clipped by 8 bases and J by 0 bases, with 18 bases between them. There are 16 residues in the CDR3. As DNA, the CDR3 is TGTGCCAGTTCATTGGGTTTCGGGACAAGCACAGATACGCAGTATTTT. Translated, it gives CASSLGFGTSTDTQYF.

V is TRBV6-5 and J is TRBJ1-5, with D maybe TRBD1 (6 bases). The CDR3 length is 15 residues. V was pared by 5 bases and J by 4 bases, with 15 bases between. Germline V gives CDR1 MNHEY, CDR2 SVGAGI. CDR3 coding DNA: TGTGCCAGCAGTACCCTGGGGGGGGCTAATCAGCCCCAGCATTTT. Amino acids: CASSTLGGANQPQHF.

The chain recombines TRBV6-6 with TRBJ2-1, with 9 bases aligning to TRBD1. Germline CDR1 is MNHNY and CDR2 is SVGAGI (reference sequence). J was trimmed by 7 bases and V by 6 bases; bases with no gene match: 4. The CDR3 length is 13 residues. CDR3 bases: TGTGCCAGCAGCCAGACAGGGGGGAATGAGCAGTTCTTC. It translates to CASSQTGGNEQFF.

The V and J genes are TRBV7-9 and TRBJ1-5; TRBD1 might be the D (6 bases). V was pared by 9 bases and J by 3 bases, with 9 bases between. Per germline, CDR1 SEHNR and CDR2 FQNEAQ (reference sequence). This CDR3 spans 12 amino acids. The chain's CDR3 is CASTGPNQPQHF. In DNA form, the CDR3 reads TGTGCCAGTACAGGGCCCAATCAGCCCCAGCATTTT.

The chain recombines TRBV13 with TRBJ2-1; tentatively, D is TRBD2 (6 bases). Trimming shortened V by 2 bases and J by 8 bases, and 13 bases separated the two germline ends. This CDR3 is 14 amino acids long. The germline V gene has CDR1 PRHDT and CDR2 FYEKMQ (reference sequence). CDR3 amino acids: CASSLNRWGDEQFF. CDR3 coding DNA: TGTGCCAGCAGCTTAAATAGGTGGGGGGATGAGCAGTTCTTC.

J is TRBJ2-2 and V is TRBV7-8; perhaps TRBD1 as D (6 bases). The V and J ends lost 1 base and 1 base respectively, with 13 bases between them. Germline assignment: CDR1 SGHVS and CDR2 FQNEAQ. The CDR3 has 17 amino acids. CDR3 bases: TGTGCCAGCAGCTTAGAATATGGGGGCCAGAACACCGGGGAGCTGTTTTTT. It yields the protein CASSLEYGGQNTGELFF.

As to this clone: The same CDR3 can be traced to other DNA sequences in this sample. The rearrangement uses TRBV5-1 and TRBJ2-7, with 9 bases matching TRBD1. The CDR3 consists of 14 residues. Germline assignment: CDR1 SGHRS and CDR2 YFSETQ. V lost 3 bases and J lost 3; bases outside the gene matches: 4. This CDR3 reads CASSSGQGRYEQYF. In nucleotides, the CDR3 is TGCGCCAGCAGCTCAGGACAGGGGCGCTACGAGCAGTACTTC.

The CDR3: CSVAGDASSYEQYF. Written as DNA, the CDR3 is TGCAGCGTGGCGGGGGACGCATCCTCCTACGAGCAGTACTTC. The V gene is TRBV29-1, the J gene TRBJ2-7, with 7 bases aligning to TRBD2. This CDR3 is 14 amino acids long. The V gene end was trimmed by 6 bases and the J gene end by 0 bases; junction bases not matched to a gene: 8. Germline loops: CDR1 SQVTM, CDR2 ANQGSEA.